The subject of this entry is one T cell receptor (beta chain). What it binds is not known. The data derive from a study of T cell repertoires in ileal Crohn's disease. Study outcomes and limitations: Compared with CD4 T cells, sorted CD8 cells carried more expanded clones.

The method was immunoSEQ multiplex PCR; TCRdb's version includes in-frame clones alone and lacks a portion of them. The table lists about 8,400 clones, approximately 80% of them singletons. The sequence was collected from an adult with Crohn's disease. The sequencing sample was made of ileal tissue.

The CDR3 loop is CASSQEVGVKEQYF. DNA for the CDR3: TGTGCCAGCAGCCAAGAAGTCGGGGTAAAAGAGCAGTACTTC. V is TRBV4-2 and J is TRBJ2-7; possible D gene TRBD2, 5 bases. Trimming cost V 0 bases and J 7 bases, with 13 bases left between them. In germline, CDR1 is LGHNA, CDR2 YNFKEQ. This CDR3 is built from 14 residues.